This TCR beta chain was obtained from a study of PD-1 blockade in classical Hodgkin lymphoma. For the study at large: Nivolumab dosed at 3 mg/kg went to patients intravenously every 2 weeks. Findings and caveats of the study: There was a significant rise in CD4+ TCR diversity by C4D1, with no such rise for CD8+. Newly diagnosed patients reportedly had lower baseline TCR diversity than healthy donors. Among the patients, those starting nivolumab under 1 year after ASCT were excluded.

Generated by immunoSEQ multiplex PCR, the TCRdb table keeps only in-frame clones and is missing some. The sample has tens of thousands of clones, 70% to 85% seen once. Time point in this sample: cycle 4 day 1 (C4D1), after five to seven weeks of nivolumab. Each patient's relapse followed autologous stem cell transplantation, and brentuximab vedotin exposure varied. Comments on this clone: Its matching antigen is unknown.

Germline loops: CDR1 SGHDN, CDR2 FVKESK. V was cut by 0 bases and J by 6 bases, with 9 bases left in between. The CDR3 sequence is 14 residues long. The TCR sequence derives from a human donor with classical Hodgkin lymphoma. Here the sequenced sample was peripheral blood mononuclear cells (PBMCs), taken before the fourth cycle of nivolumab. V and J are TRBV14 and TRBJ2-4; no reliable D call. CDR3 residues: CASSQDLYGNIQYF. The CDR3 DNA reads TGTGCCAGCAGCCAAGACTTGTACGGAAACATTCAGTACTTC. Supplemented by reference TRBV14 and TRBJ2-4, the full variable domain reads EAGVTQFPSHSVIEKGQTVTLRCDPISGHDNLYWYRRVMGKEIKFLLHFVKESKQDESGMPNNRFLAERTGGTYSTLKVQPAELEDSGVYFCASSQDLYGNIQYFGAGTRLSVL.